Sequencing of this T cell receptor (beta chain) was carried out in a study of T cell repertoires in aging, cancer and after chemotherapy. Study-level background: Glioblastoma patients receiving temozolomide-based therapy gave paired samples before and after chemotherapy. Notes on the study in general: Median generation probability rose over the chemotherapy interval in each cancer cohort, suggesting rebound thymic output. Untreated cancer patients had significantly lower blood TCR diversity than age-matched healthy donors. In cancer patients, declining TCR diversity with age involved lost richness and lost evenness.

By proportion, this clonotype is large. Its antigen is undetermined. Amplification of TCR beta used genomic DNA extracted from peripheral blood. A mixed TRB-A/B primer pool amplified rearranged TRB by multiplex touch-down PCR. Each CDR3 protein is one row after TCRdb ran MiXCR on the multiplex PCR reads. The sample consists of some 1,500 distinct CDR3 sequences, roughly 24% of them appearing once. The ends lost 5 bases at V and 6 bases at J; junction bases unmatched: 2. The CDR3 totals 12 residues. CDR1 and CDR2 from the germline V gene are GTSNPN and SVGIG (reference sequence). The sequence came from a human donor with a solid tumor. Sequencing input: blood. This rearrangement joins TRBV30 to TRBJ2-1, with 9 bases matching TRBD2. For the CDR3, the DNA is TGTGCCTGGGAGACTAGCGGCAATGAGCAGTTCTTC. It encodes CAWETSGNEQFF.